The TCR beta chain described here comes from a study of cytomegalovirus exposure and HLA in healthy donors. A multiplex PCR was run with 60 Vbeta primers and 13 Jbeta primers. Produced via immunoSEQ multiplex PCR; TCRdb's table is partial and in-frame only. The sample has 200,000 to 250,000 clones, 82% seen once; the top ten hold 0.58%. Germline assignment: CDR1 MNHNS and CDR2 SASEGT. The CDR3 runs to 15 residues. The V and J ends lost 7 bases and 2 bases respectively, with 17 bases between them. V usage is TRBV6-1 and J usage is TRBJ1-2; TRBD1 is a possible D gene (6 bases). The TCR comes from a woman aged 40 to 50 in good health and CMV-seronegative. Source material: PBMCs. CDR3: CASTGRGGANYGYTF. The DNA of the CDR3 is TGTGCCAGCACCGGACGGGGGGGGGCCAACTATGGCTACACCTTC.